These 20 T cell receptor beta chains share one sample of origin, sequenced in a study of cytomegalovirus exposure and HLA in healthy donors. The PCR used 60 Vbeta and 13 Jbeta primers. Sequenced by immunoSEQ multiplex PCR; TCRdb stores in-frame clones only, minus some. The sample carries 99,000 or so clones, more than 60% recorded once. Input material: PBMCs. These receptors came from a woman aged 35 to 49 in good health and CMV-seropositive.

This rearrangement joins TRBV28 to TRBJ2-3, with 12 bases fitting TRBD2. Germline trimming cut 6 bases from V and 5 bases from J; bases unmatched to any gene: 6. Looked up from germline, CDR1 is MDHEN and CDR2 is SYDVKM. The CDR3 contains 15 residues. DNA of the CDR3: TGTGCCAGCAGCCAACTAGCGGGAGGCTTAGATACGCAGTATTTT. This sequence encodes CASSQLAGGLDTQYF. Supplemented by reference TRBV28 and TRBJ2-3, the full variable domain reads DVKVTQSSRYLVKRTGEKVFLECVQDMDHENMFWYRQDPGLGLRLIYFSYDVKMKEKGDIPEGYSVSREKKERFSLILESASTNQTSMYLCASSQLAGGLDTQYFGPGTRLTVL.

V is TRBV28 and J is TRBJ2-2, with TRBD2 identical over 10 bases. Germline CDR1 MDHEN, CDR2 SYDVKM. CDR3 length: 18 amino acids. Losses at the gene ends were 8 bases for V and 3 bases for J; bases not matched to a gene: 15. Written as DNA, the CDR3 is TGTGCCAGCTGCTGCCCACTACGACTAGCGGGTTACACCGGGGAGCTGTTTTTT. This gives the protein CASCCPLRLAGYTGELFF.

The rearrangement links TRBV6-5 to TRBJ1-6; no definite D call. The CDR3 has 15 amino acids. Germline loops: CDR1 MNHEY, CDR2 SVGAGI. The germline V and J ends were trimmed by 2 bases and 3 bases, with 8 bases remaining between them. In DNA form, the CDR3 reads TGTGCCAGCAGTTACGTCGGTTTCTATAATTCACCCCTCCACTTT. Encoded protein: CASSYVGFYNSPLHF.

The chain uses TRBV4-1 and TRBJ2-7, with D possibly TRBD2 on 6 matching bases. CDR1 and CDR2 from the germline V gene are MGHRA and YSYEKL. Trimming removed 0 bases from V and 1 base from J, with 13 bases in between. CDR3 size: 16 residues. The CDR3 DNA reads TGCGCCAGCAGCCAAGATGGTATTAGCGGTTCCTACGAGCAGTACTTC. Translated: CASSQDGISGSYEQYF.

This clone was recorded once. The chain couples TRBV4-2 to TRBJ2-1; D might be TRBD1 (6 bases). Trimming left V 1 base short and J 7 bases short, with 14 bases between. The CDR3 consists of 15 residues. Germline V gives CDR1 LGHNA, CDR2 YNFKEQ. CDR3 nucleotide sequence: TGTGCCAGCAGCCAAGCCCACAGGGTAAAGAATGAGCAGTTCTTC. It yields the protein CASSQAHRVKNEQFF.

This sequence joins TRBV27 and TRBJ1-5; the D gene is possibly TRBD1 (5 bases). Trimming stripped 6 bases from V and 2 bases from J, with 14 bases between. Looked up from germline, CDR1 is MNHEY and CDR2 is SMNVEV (reference sequence). The CDR3 is made up of 15 amino acids. CDR3 sequence reads: CASRTWGDRNQPQHF. As DNA, the CDR3 is TGTGCCAGCAGGACCTGGGGGGATCGCAATCAGCCCCAGCATTTT.

The chain links TRBV5-1 to TRBJ2-1, with TRBD2 matching over 9 bases. This CDR3 has 15 amino acids. CDR1 SGHRS and CDR2 YFSETQ come from the germline V gene. With 3 bases clipped from V and 8 bases from J, the junction kept 9 bases outside the gene matches. This CDR3 reads CASSSLAGAVDEQFF. The CDR3 DNA is TGCGCCAGCAGCTCCTTAGCGGGGGCCGTCGATGAGCAGTTCTTC. Full variable domain (rest looked up from reference TRBV5-1 and TRBJ2-1): KAGVTQTPRYLIKTRGQQVTLSCSPISGHRSVSWYQQTPGQGLQFLFEYFSETQRNKGNFPGRFSGRQFSNSRSEMNVSTLELGDSALYLCASSSLAGAVDEQFFGPGTRLTVL.

This clone was detected a few times. J is TRBJ1-2 and V is TRBV10-3, with 7 bases fitting TRBD1. The germline V gene has CDR1 ENHRY and CDR2 SYGVKD. V gave up 0 bases and J gave up 0 bases; unmatched junction bases: 4. The CDR3 has 16 residues. The CDR3 sequence is CAISESTGYPNYGYTF. In DNA form, the CDR3 reads TGTGCCATCAGTGAGTCGACAGGGTACCCTAACTATGGCTACACCTTC.

J is TRBJ2-1 and V is TRBV4-3; TRBD2 matches 11 bases. The V gene end was trimmed by 3 bases and the J gene end by 8 bases; junction bases not matched to a gene: 18. Germline values: CDR1 LGHNA, CDR2 YSLEER. CDR3 size: 19 residues. CDR3 bases: TGCGCCAGCAGCCAGCTGATAGCGGGGGGGCCGTTTGTTCCCCATGAGCAGTTCTTC. Its translation is CASSQLIAGGPFVPHEQFF.

V usage is TRBV15 and J usage is TRBJ2-3, with D perhaps matching TRBD2 (6 bases). The germline V gene encodes CDR1 LNHNV and CDR2 YYDKDF (reference sequence). V dropped 0 bases and J dropped 0 bases, with 16 bases sitting between them. The CDR3 covers 18 residues. CDR3 nucleotide sequence: TGTGCCACCAGCAGAGATGGTCCTAGCGAATTAAGCACAGATACGCAGTATTTT. Amino acids: CATSRDGPSELSTDTQYF.

The chain joins TRBV25-1 to TRBJ2-3; tentatively, D is TRBD2 (6 bases). CDR3 size: 13 residues. The V end was cut by 8 bases, the J end by 6 bases, with 15 bases between. Germline CDR1 reads MGHDK; CDR2 reads SYGVNS. Here the CDR3 reads CASAEVGGDTQYF. The CDR3 coding sequence is TGTGCCAGCGCCGAGGTTGGGGGGGATACGCAGTATTTT.

The V and J genes are TRBV4-1 and TRBJ2-3, with 7 bases fitting TRBD1. Losses at the gene ends were 1 base for V and 3 bases for J; bases not matched to a gene: 1. Germline V lookup: CDR1 MGHRA, CDR2 YSYEKL. This CDR3 has 14 residues. In DNA, the CDR3 is TGCGCCAGCAGCCAAGCACAGGGGACAGATACGCAGTATTTT. This codes for CASSQAQGTDTQYF.

The chain is built from TRBV29-1 and TRBJ1-6, with 8 nucleotides matching TRBD1. There are 14 residues in the CDR3. V trimming: 4 bases; J trimming: 14 bases; junction bases outside the gene matches: 13. Germline V gene sequence: CDR1 SQVTM, CDR2 ANQGSEA. CDR3 in DNA: TGCAGCGTTGGGACAGGGCCGGGGGGTCGCACCCTCCACTTT. Translated: CSVGTGPGGRTLHF.

This clone has a single count. This rearrangement joins TRBV4-1 to TRBJ1-4; TRBD1 agrees at 7 bases. V lost 4 bases to trimming and J lost 3 bases; unmatched junction nucleotides: 11. This CDR3 region has 17 residues. The germline gives CDR1 MGHRA, CDR2 YSYEKL. As DNA, the CDR3 is TGCGCCAGCAGCCTGACAGGGAAAGGGATCGCTAATGAAAAACTGTTTTTT. Its translation: CASSLTGKGIANEKLFF.

The chain combines TRBV13 with TRBJ2-5; 7 nucleotides agree with TRBD1. With the DNA end fitting TRBJ2-7 better, the J assignment may be wrong. The germline V gene has CDR1 PRHDT and CDR2 FYEKMQ (reference sequence). The CDR3 contains 14 residues. The CDR3 nucleotides read TGTGCCAGCAGCTCGACAGGGACAATCTACGAGCAGTACTTC. Encoded protein: CASSSTGTIYEQYF.

The CDR3 DNA sequence: TGTGCCAGCAGCTCCGGTTGGACAGGGGTCTACGAGCAGTACTTC. Translating gives CASSSGWTGVYEQYF. The chain combines TRBV11-3 with TRBJ2-7; 9 bases align to TRBD1. CDR3 size: 15 residues. Trimming cost V 4 bases and J 3 bases; bases outside gene matches: 7. Germline assignment: CDR1 SGHNT and CDR2 YENEEA.

V and J are TRBV9 and TRBJ1-6, with TRBD1 matching 8 bases. After removal of 4 bases from V and 9 bases from J, the junction contained 6 bases not matched to a gene. Per germline, CDR1 SGDLS and CDR2 YYNGEE. The CDR3 runs to 14 residues. In DNA, the CDR3 is TGTGCCAGCAGCCCTCGGACAGGGAGTTCACCCCTCCACTTT. It yields the protein CASSPRTGSSPLHF.

The rearrangement uses TRBV10-1 and TRBJ2-1, with 8 bases identical to TRBD2. The germline gives CDR1 WNHNN, CDR2 SYGVQD (reference sequence). This CDR3 region has 16 residues. V shed 3 bases, J shed 4 bases, and the junction held 8 bases outside the gene matches. CDR3 region: CASSDSGIRGYNEQFF. The CDR3 DNA reads as TGCGCCAGCAGTGATAGCGGGATAAGGGGATACAATGAGCAGTTCTTC.

This chain uses TRBV11-3 with TRBJ2-3, with D perhaps TRBD2 (5 bases). The V and J ends lost 9 bases and 2 bases respectively, with 12 bases between them. CDR3 length equals 13 residues. Per germline, CDR1 SGHNT and CDR2 YENEEA. DNA of the CDR3: TGTGCCAGTAAACCCGGGAACACAGATACGCAGTATTTT. Amino acid sequence: CASKPGNTDTQYF. Complete variable domain (other parts from reference TRBV11-3 and TRBJ2-3): EAGVVQSPRYKIIEKKQPVAFWCNPISGHNTLYWYLQNLGQGPELLIRYENEEAVDDSQLPKDRFSAERLKGVDSTLKIQPAELGDSAVYLCASKPGNTDTQYFGPGTRLTVL.

This clone has a single count. The J gene is TRBJ1-3, the V gene TRBV4-1; the D is unclear. Trimming removed 8 bases at V and 0 bases at J, with 11 bases between. Germline lookup yields CDR1 MGHRA and CDR2 YSYEKL. The CDR3 runs 14 residues. The CDR3 loop reads CASAGGLSGNTIYF. In DNA, the CDR3 is TGCGCCAGCGCCGGAGGCCTCTCTGGAAACACCATATATTTT.